Listed below are T cell receptor beta chains from one sample, sequenced in a study of blood T cells in healthy people across ages. MiXCR was run by TCRdb on the 5' RACE reads, yielding one entry per CDR3 protein. This table has 550,000 to 700,000 distinct CDR3 sequences, about 25% appearing once. The specimen was blood. The receptor source for this set is a woman in her 70s in good health. Each CDR3 is given with its conserved first and last residue. Each record gives: clone size, V gene, D gene, J gene, CDR3 DNA, CDR3 protein. The D gene is left open where the match is weak. Clone size appears in some rows only: once, few, many, or a class for an expanded clone.

clone size: few
V gene: TRBV28
D gene: -
J gene: TRBJ1-5
CDR3 DNA: TGTGCCACCCTAAATCAGCCCCAGCATTTT
CDR3 protein: CATLNQPQHF

clone size: many
V gene: TRBV7-9
D gene: -
J gene: TRBJ1-2
CDR3 DNA: TGTGCCAGCAGCTCCAGGACAGTGGGGCACACCTTC
CDR3 protein: CASSSRTVGHTF

clone size: -
V gene: TRBV30
D gene: TRBD1
J gene: TRBJ1-2
CDR3 DNA: TGTGCCTGGAGTGCGGGACAGGTCCTCTATGGCTACACCTTC
CDR3 protein: CAWSAGQVLYGYTF

clone size: -
V gene: TRBV5-1
D gene: -
J gene: TRBJ2-1
CDR3 DNA: TGCGCCAGCAGCTCAGCAGGGAGCTCCTACAATGAGCAGTTCTTC
CDR3 protein: CASSSAGSSYNEQFF

clone size: -
V gene: TRBV12-3/TRBV12-4
D gene: TRBD1
J gene: TRBJ1-1
CDR3 DNA: TGTGCCAGCAGTTCCTCCGGGACAGGGGGCCTATGGTACACTGAAGCTTTCTTT
CDR3 protein: CASSSSGTGGLWYTEAFF

clone size: few
V gene: TRBV20-1
D gene: TRBD2
J gene: TRBJ2-3
CDR3 DNA: TGCAGTGCTAGATCCCCCGGGACTAGATTAAATACGCAGTATTTT
CDR3 protein: CSARSPGTRLNTQYF

clone size: -
V gene: TRBV6-2/TRBV6-3
D gene: -
J gene: TRBJ1-3
CDR3 DNA: TGTGCCAGCAGCCGGTGGCAGATTGGAAACACCATATATTTT
CDR3 protein: CASSRWQIGNTIYF

clone size: -
V gene: TRBV6-2/TRBV6-3
D gene: TRBD1
J gene: TRBJ2-5
CDR3 DNA: TGTGCCAGCAGACCGACAGGGGACGGGGAGACCCAGTACTTC
CDR3 protein: CASRPTGDGETQYF

clone size: -
V gene: TRBV28
D gene: TRBD1
J gene: TRBJ1-2
CDR3 DNA: TGTGCCAGCAGCCCTAAGGGGGCTTACTATGGCTACACCTTC
CDR3 protein: CASSPKGAYYGYTF

clone size: -
V gene: TRBV20-1
D gene: -
J gene: TRBJ2-1
CDR3 DNA: TGCAGTGCTAGAGATGGGGCTAGGCCCACAGAGAACAATGAGCAGTTCTTC
CDR3 protein: CSARDGARPTENNEQFF

clone size: -
V gene: TRBV14
D gene: TRBD1
J gene: TRBJ2-7
CDR3 DNA: TGTGCCAGCAGCCGGGCGGGACAGGGCTACGAGCAGTACTTC
CDR3 protein: CASSRAGQGYEQYF

clone size: -
V gene: TRBV20-1
D gene: TRBD2
J gene: TRBJ2-4
CDR3 DNA: TGCAGTGCTAGAAGACTAGCGGGGGGGCGTTTTTGGGACAAAAACATTCAGTACTTC
CDR3 protein: CSARRLAGGRFWDKNIQYF

clone size: -
V gene: TRBV5-1
D gene: -
J gene: TRBJ2-5
CDR3 DNA: TGCGCCAGCAGCTTGGAACGGGTTAACTACCAAGAGACCCAGTACTTC
CDR3 protein: CASSLERVNYQETQYF

clone size: few
V gene: TRBV18
D gene: -
J gene: TRBJ1-1
CDR3 DNA: TGTGCCAGCTCACCACCCGGGACACCTCAGAACACTGAAGCTTTCTTT
CDR3 protein: CASSPPGTPQNTEAFF

clone size: few
V gene: TRBV11-2
D gene: -
J gene: TRBJ2-4
CDR3 DNA: TGTGCCAGCAGTTTAGATCTAACAGGGTGGGACATTCAGTACTTC
CDR3 protein: CASSLDLTGWDIQYF

clone size: few
V gene: TRBV5-1
D gene: -
J gene: TRBJ1-2
CDR3 DNA: TGCGCCAGCAGCTTGGAGGCGGGAGCAGAGTCTTACACCTTC
CDR3 protein: CASSLEAGAESYTF